Listed below are T cell receptor beta chains from one sample, sequenced in a study of control samples from healthy donors and cancer patients. Profiled with immunoSEQ multiplex PCR; TCRdb holds only in-frame clones, not every one. Here the sample spans approximately 100,000 clones, more than 90% being singletons. Sequenced input: blood. Receptors originate from a human donor in good health. The donor label of this sample is uncertain. CDR3s include the opening cysteine and the closing phenylalanine or tryptophan. The D gene is left open where the match is weak. Rows may omit the clone size; those that give it use once, few, many or a size class.

d_call j_call clone_size v_call cdr3_aa cdr3_nt
- TRBJ2-7 - TRBV28 CASSLQGRSYEQYF TGTGCCAGCAGTTTGCAGGGGAGATCCTACGAGCAGTACTTC
- TRBJ1-2 once TRBV2 CASSEASRVGYTF TGTGCCAGCAGTGAAGCAAGCCGGGTCGGCTACACCTTC
- TRBJ1-2 - TRBV5-1 CASSFDRSYGYTF TGCGCCAGCAGCTTCGACAGGAGCTATGGCTACACCTTC
TRBD2 TRBJ2-1 - TRBV10-3 CAIATRGSGGAFNNEQFF TGTGCCATCGCTACTCGGGGGAGCGGGGGGGCCTTTAATAATGAGCAGTTCTTC
TRBD1 TRBJ2-1 - TRBV19 CASSLGQGRSYNEQFF TGTGCCAGTAGCCTAGGACAGGGCCGCTCCTACAATGAGCAGTTCTTC
- TRBJ1-1 - TRBV9 CASSPSTENTEAFF TGTGCCAGCAGCCCGTCGACTGAGAACACTGAAGCTTTCTTT
- TRBJ1-3 - TRBV14 CASSQRSNPANTIYF TGTGCCAGCAGCCAAAGAAGTAACCCAGCGAACACCATATATTTT
- TRBJ1-4 once TRBV30 CAWSTGMDEKLFF TGTGCCTGGAGTACAGGGATGGATGAAAAACTGTTTTTT
TRBD1 TRBJ1-2 many TRBV14 CASSPDYSGTETYGYTF TGTGCCAGCAGCCCTGACTATTCCGGGACAGAGACCTATGGCTACACCTTC
TRBD1 TRBJ2-6 - TRBV18 CASSQPGQTGANVLTF TGTGCCAGCTCACAACCGGGACAGACTGGGGCCAACGTCCTGACTTTC
- TRBJ1-1 few TRBV6-2/TRBV6-3 CASSYSLAMRGNTEAFF TGTGCCAGCAGTTACTCTTTGGCGATGAGGGGGAACACTGAAGCTTTCTTT
TRBD1 TRBJ1-2 once TRBV28 CASSQGQGGYGYTF TGTGCCAGCAGTCAGGGACAGGGGGGCTATGGCTACACCTTC
TRBD1 TRBJ2-7 - TRBV5-4 CASSPGQGVEQYF TGTGCCAGCAGCCCGGGACAGGGAGTCGAGCAGTACTTC
TRBD1 TRBJ2-1 once TRBV7-2 CASSLTGQFYNEQFF TGTGCCAGCAGCTTAACGGGACAGTTTTACAATGAGCAGTTCTTC
- TRBJ1-2 - TRBV19 CASSILTGGYTF TGTGCCAGTAGTATATTAACCGGCGGCTACACCTTC
- TRBJ1-2 - TRBV3-1/TRBV3-2 CASSHDQTRDVDGYTF TGTGCCAGCAGCCATGATCAAACCCGGGACGTTGATGGCTACACCTTC
- TRBJ1-1 - TRBV2 CASSVYLGNTEAFF TGTGCCAGCAGTGTTTATTTAGGGAACACTGAAGCTTTCTTT
- TRBJ1-1 - TRBV13 CASSFARVGTEAFF TGTGCCAGCAGCTTCGCCAGGGTGGGCACTGAAGCTTTCTTT
TRBD1 TRBJ1-3 once TRBV5-1 CASSLGLTGVKGNTIYF TGCGCCAGCAGCTTGGGCCTCACAGGGGTGAAAGGAAACACCATATATTTT
- TRBJ1-1 - TRBV29-1 CSVPQGFAEAFF TGCAGCGTACCCCAGGGTTTCGCTGAAGCTTTCTTT
- TRBJ2-5 - TRBV7-9 CASSSGVETQYF TGTGCCAGCAGCTCAGGGGTAGAGACCCAGTACTTC
TRBD2 TRBJ2-2 - TRBV7-3 CASSLWIAGGYTGELFF TGTGCCAGCAGCTTATGGATAGCGGGGGGGTACACCGGGGAGCTGTTTTTT
TRBD1 TRBJ2-2 - TRBV19 CASSIGWQGVNTGELFF TGTGCCAGTAGTATAGGATGGCAGGGGGTAAACACCGGGGAGCTGTTTTTT